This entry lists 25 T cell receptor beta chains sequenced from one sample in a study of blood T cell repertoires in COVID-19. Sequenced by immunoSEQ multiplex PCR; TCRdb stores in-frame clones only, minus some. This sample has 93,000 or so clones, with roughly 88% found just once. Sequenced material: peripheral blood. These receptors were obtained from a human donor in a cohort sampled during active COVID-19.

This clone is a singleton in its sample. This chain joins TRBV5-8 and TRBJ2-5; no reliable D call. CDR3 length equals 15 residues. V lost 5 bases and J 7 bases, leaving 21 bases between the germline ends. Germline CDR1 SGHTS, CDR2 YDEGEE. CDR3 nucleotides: TGTGCCAGCAGACCCTCCGGTCCGTTCGTAGCGACCCAGTACTTC. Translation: CASRPSGPFVATQYF.

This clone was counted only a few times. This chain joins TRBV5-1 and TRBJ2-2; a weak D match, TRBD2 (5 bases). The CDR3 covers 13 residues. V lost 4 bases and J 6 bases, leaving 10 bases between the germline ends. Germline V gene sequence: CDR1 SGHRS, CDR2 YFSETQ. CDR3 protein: CASSPRVSGELFF. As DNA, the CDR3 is TGCGCCAGCAGCCCGAGGGTGTCCGGGGAGCTGTTTTTT.

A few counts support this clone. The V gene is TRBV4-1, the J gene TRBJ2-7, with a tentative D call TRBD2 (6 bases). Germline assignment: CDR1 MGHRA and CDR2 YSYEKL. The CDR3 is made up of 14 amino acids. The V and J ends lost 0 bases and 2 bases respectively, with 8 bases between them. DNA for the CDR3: TGCGCCAGCAGCCAAGATCGGAGGGCCTACGAGCAGTACTTC. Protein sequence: CASSQDRRAYEQYF.

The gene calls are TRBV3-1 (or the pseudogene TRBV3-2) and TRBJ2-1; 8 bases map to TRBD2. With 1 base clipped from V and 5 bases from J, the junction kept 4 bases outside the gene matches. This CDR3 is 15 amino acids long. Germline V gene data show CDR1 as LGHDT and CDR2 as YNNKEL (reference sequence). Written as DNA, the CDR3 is TGTGCCAGCAGCCAAGCCGGGACTAGTAACAATGAGCAGTTCTTC. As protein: CASSQAGTSNNEQFF.

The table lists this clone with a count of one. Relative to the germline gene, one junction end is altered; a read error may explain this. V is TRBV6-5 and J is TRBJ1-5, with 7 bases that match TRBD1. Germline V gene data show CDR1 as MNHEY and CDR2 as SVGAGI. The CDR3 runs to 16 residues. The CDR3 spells CASNYKRGPDNQPQHF. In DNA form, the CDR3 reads TGTGCCAGCAATTACAAAAGGGGGCCAGACAATCAGCCCCAGCATTTT.

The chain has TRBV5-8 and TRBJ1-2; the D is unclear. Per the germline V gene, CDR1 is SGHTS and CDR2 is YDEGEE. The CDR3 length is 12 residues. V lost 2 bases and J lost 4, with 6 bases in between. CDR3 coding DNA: TGTGCCAGCAGCTTCGCGGGCTATGGCTACACCTTC. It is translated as CASSFAGYGYTF.

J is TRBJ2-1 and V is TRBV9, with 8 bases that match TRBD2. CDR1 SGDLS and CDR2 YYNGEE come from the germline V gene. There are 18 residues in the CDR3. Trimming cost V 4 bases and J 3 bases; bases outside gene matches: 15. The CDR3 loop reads CASSPRGQTSGNYNEQFF. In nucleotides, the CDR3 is TGTGCCAGCAGCCCGAGGGGTCAAACTAGCGGTAACTACAATGAGCAGTTCTTC.

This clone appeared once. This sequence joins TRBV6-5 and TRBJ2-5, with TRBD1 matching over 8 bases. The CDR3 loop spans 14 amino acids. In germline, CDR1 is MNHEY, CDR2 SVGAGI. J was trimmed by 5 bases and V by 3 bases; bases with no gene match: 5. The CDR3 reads CASSYQGAVETQYF. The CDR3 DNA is TGTGCCAGCAGTTATCAGGGGGCGGTGGAGACCCAGTACTTC.

This CDR3 is CAWGEYYYEQYF. The CDR3 nucleotides read TGTGCCTGGGGGGAATACTACTACGAGCAGTACTTC. J is TRBJ2-7 and V is TRBV30; D unclear. The CDR3 is 12 amino acids. Trimming stripped 5 bases from V and 3 bases from J, with 11 bases between. In germline, CDR1 is GTSNPN, CDR2 SVGIG (reference sequence).

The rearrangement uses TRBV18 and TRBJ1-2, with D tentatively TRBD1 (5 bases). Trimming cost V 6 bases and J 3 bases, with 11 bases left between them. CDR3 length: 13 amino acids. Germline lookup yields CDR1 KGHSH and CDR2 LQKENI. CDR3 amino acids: CASSPARDYGYTF. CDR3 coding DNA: TGTGCCAGCTCCCCGGCCAGGGACTATGGCTACACCTTC.

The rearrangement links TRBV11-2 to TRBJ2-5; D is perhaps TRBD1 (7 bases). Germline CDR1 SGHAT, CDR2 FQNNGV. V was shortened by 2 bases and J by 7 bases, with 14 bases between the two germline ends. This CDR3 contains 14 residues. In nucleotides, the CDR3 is TGTGCCAGCAGCTTAAACATGCAGGGGGGGACCCAGTACTTC. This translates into CASSLNMQGGTQYF.

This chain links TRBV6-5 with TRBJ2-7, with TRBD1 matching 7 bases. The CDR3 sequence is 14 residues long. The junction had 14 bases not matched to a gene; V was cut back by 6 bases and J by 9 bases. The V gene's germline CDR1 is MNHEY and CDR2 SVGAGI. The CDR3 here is CASRFDRELGAQYF. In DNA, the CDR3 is TGTGCCAGCAGATTTGACAGGGAGCTTGGGGCGCAGTACTTC.

The CDR3 sequence is CASSLGGQGSTDTQYF. The DNA of the CDR3 is TGTGCCAGCAGCTTGGGGGGACAGGGGAGCACAGATACGCAGTATTTT. The chain recombines TRBV5-5 with TRBJ2-3, with 10 bases aligning to TRBD1. After removal of 0 bases from V and 0 bases from J, the junction contained 1 base not matched to a gene. Germline V gives CDR1 SGHKS, CDR2 YYEKEE (reference sequence). CDR3 size: 16 residues.

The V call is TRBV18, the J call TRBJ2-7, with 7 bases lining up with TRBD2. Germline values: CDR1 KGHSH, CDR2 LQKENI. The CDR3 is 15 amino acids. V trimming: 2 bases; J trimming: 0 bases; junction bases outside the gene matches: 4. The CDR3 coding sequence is TGTGCCAGCTCACCATGGGGGGGAAGCTCCTACGAGCAGTACTTC. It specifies CASSPWGGSSYEQYF.

The CDR3 DNA sequence: TGCGCCAGCAGCCCGCAAACAGGGAGGAACACCGGGGAGCTGTTTTTT. Residues: CASSPQTGRNTGELFF. The J gene is TRBJ2-2, the V gene TRBV4-3, with D tentatively TRBD1 (6 bases). Trimming removed 4 bases from V and 1 base from J, with 13 bases in between. CDR1 LGHNA and CDR2 YSLEER come from the germline V gene. The CDR3 extends over 16 amino acids.

The CDR3 sequence is CASSLDGYEQYF. For the CDR3, the DNA is TGTGCCAGCAGCTTGGACGGCTACGAGCAGTACTTC. This chain uses TRBV5-4 with TRBJ2-7, with D uncertain. Trimming removed 0 bases at V and 3 bases at J, with 4 bases between. The CDR3 has 12 amino acids. CDR1 and CDR2 from the germline V gene are SGHNT and YYREEE (reference sequence).

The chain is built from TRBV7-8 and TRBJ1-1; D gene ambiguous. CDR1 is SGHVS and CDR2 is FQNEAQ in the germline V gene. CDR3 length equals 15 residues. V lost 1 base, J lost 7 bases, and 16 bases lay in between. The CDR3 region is CASSLVSVGRGEAFF. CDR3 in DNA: TGTGCCAGCAGCTTAGTATCTGTAGGACGGGGTGAAGCTTTCTTT. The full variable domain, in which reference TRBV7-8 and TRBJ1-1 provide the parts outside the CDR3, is GAGVSQSPRYKVAKRGQDVALRCDPISGHVSLFWYQQALGQGPEFLTYFQNEAQLDKSGLPSDRFFAERPEGSVSTLKIQRTQQEDSAVYLCASSLVSVGRGEAFFGQGTRLTVV.

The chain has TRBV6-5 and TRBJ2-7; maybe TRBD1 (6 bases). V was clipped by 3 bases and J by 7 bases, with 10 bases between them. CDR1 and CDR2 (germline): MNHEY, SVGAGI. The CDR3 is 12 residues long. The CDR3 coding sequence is TGTGCCAGCAGTTATCGCGGACAGGAGCAGTACTTC. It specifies CASSYRGQEQYF.

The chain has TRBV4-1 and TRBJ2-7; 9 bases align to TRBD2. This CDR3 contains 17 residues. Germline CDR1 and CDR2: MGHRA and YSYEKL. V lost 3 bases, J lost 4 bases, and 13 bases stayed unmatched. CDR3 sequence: CASSQANRGLAGYEQYF. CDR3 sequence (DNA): TGCGCCAGCAGCCAGGCAAACCGGGGACTAGCTGGATACGAGCAGTACTTC.

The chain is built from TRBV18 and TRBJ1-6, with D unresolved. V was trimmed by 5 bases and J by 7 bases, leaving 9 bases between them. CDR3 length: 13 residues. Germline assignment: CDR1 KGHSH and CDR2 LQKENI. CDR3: CASSWEENSPLHF. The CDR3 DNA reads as TGTGCCAGCTCATGGGAGGAGAATTCACCCCTCCACTTT.

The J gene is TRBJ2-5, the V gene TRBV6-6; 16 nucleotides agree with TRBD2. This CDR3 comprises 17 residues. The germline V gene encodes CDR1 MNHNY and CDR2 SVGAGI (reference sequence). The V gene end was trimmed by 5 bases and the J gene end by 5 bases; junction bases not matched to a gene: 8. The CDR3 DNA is TGTGCCAGCAGTCGGGGACTAGCGGGGGGGTTCGTGGAGACCCAGTACTTC. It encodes CASSRGLAGGFVETQYF.

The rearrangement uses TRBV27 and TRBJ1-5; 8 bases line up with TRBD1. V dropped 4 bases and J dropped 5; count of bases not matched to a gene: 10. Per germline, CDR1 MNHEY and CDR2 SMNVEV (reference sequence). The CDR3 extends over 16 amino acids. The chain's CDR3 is CASSSRTGSRYQPQHF. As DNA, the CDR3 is TGTGCCAGCAGTTCCCGGACAGGGAGTAGGTATCAGCCCCAGCATTTT.

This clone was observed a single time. The CDR3 reads CASSQEERERNNEQFF. The CDR3 DNA sequence: TGCGCCAGCAGCCAAGAGGAGCGGGAGAGAAACAATGAGCAGTTCTTC. V and J are TRBV4-1 and TRBJ2-1, with 8 bases lining up with TRBD2. This CDR3 has 16 amino acids. Germline V gives CDR1 MGHRA, CDR2 YSYEKL. V lost 0 bases to trimming and J lost 5 bases; unmatched junction nucleotides: 6.

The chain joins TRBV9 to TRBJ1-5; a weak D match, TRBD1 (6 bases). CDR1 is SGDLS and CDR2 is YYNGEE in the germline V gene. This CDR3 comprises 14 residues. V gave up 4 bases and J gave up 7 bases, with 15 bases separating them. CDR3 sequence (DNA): TGTGCCAGCAGCCACGAGGGGGGGAGGCAGCCCCAGCATTTT. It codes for CASSHEGGRQPQHF.

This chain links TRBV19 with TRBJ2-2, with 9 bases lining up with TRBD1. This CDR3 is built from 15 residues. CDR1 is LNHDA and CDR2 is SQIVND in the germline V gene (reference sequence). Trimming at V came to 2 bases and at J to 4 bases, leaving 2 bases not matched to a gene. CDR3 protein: CASSIPTGGTGELFF. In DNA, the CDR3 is TGTGCCAGTAGTATACCGACAGGGGGCACCGGGGAGCTGTTTTTT.